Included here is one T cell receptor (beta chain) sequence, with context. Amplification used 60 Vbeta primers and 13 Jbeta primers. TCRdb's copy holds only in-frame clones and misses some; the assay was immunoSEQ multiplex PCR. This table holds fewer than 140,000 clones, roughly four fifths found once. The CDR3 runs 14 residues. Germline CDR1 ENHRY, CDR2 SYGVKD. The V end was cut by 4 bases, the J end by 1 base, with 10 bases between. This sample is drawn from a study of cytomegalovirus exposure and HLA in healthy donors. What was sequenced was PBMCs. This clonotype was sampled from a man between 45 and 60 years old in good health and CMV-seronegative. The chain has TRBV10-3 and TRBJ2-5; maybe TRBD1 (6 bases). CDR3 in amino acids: CAISVGQLQETQYF. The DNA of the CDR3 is TGTGCCATCAGTGTCGGACAGCTCCAAGAGACCCAGTACTTC.